The clone carrying this T cell receptor beta chain is medium-sized (0.01 to 0.1%) by share. The sample is drawn from a study of metastatic and nonmetastatic thyroid tumors. No patient had received any treatment before thyroid surgery. TCRdb re-clonotyped the PCR reads via MiXCR. The sample consists of about 8,000 clones, 15% to 20% of them appearing once. The V gene's germline CDR1 is SGHRS and CDR2 YFSETQ. Trimming took off 5 bases at V and 8 bases at J, with 22 bases between the two ends. This CDR3 has 15 residues. The specimen was adjacent normal tissue. The genes are TRBV5-1 and TRBJ1-2; possible D gene TRBD1, 5 bases. The TCR was taken from a female donor with papillary thyroid cancer or a benign thyroid nodule (not recorded which). Some clones in this sample may be carry-over from other donors' samples. Written as DNA, the CDR3 is TGCGCCAGCAGAGATAGGGGACTCAAACTTGGGGGCTACACCTTC. It yields the protein CASRDRGLKLGGYTF.